Following are 18 T cell receptor beta chains from one sample sequenced in a study of T cells in women clearing cervical HPV infection. Here immunoSEQ multiplex PCR was the method, and the copy in TCRdb shows in-frame clones only, minus some. The sample has about 23,000 clones; the top ten hold approximately 2.6%. What was sequenced was blood buffy coat. These receptors all come from a woman aged 18-70 years with a cervical HPV16 infection that either progressed to CIN3+ or cleared (not recorded which).

About this clone: The sequence runs out 3 residues before the end of the CDR3; the remainder is reconstructed from the germline J gene. The chain uses TRBV19 and TRBJ1-2; D unclear. Per germline, CDR1 LNHDA and CDR2 SQIVND (reference sequence). This CDR3 region has 13 residues. The CDR3 is CARYGGSYNDYTF. The DNA read from the CDR3 is TGTGCCCGTTATGGCGGGAGCTACAATGAC. The whole variable domain, filled in from reference TRBV19 and TRBJ1-2, reads DGGITQSPKYLFRKEGQNVTLSCEQNLNHDAMYWYRQDPGQGLRLIYYSQIVNDFQKGDIAEGYSVSREKKESFPLTVTSAQKNPTAFYLCARYGGSYNDYTFGSGTRLTVV.

With respect to this clone: The read is 3 residues too short to cover the CDR3 end, so that end is filled in from the germline J gene. The rearrangement uses TRBV30 and TRBJ1-3; 7 nucleotides match TRBD1. Trimming at V came to 4 bases and at J to 2 bases, leaving 8 bases not matched to a gene. The CDR3 contains 15 residues. Germline CDR1 and CDR2: GTSNPN and SVGIG (reference sequence). The CDR3 here is CAWTEQGKAGNTIYF. Incomplete CDR3 DNA: TGTGCCTGGACAGAACAGGGGAAAGCTGGAAACACC.

Worth noting for this clone: From the germline J gene comes the end of the CDR3, since the read stops 3 residues before it. This chain uses TRBV18 with TRBJ1-1; D unclear. Germline V gives CDR1 KGHSH, CDR2 LQKENI. The CDR3 extends over 11 amino acids. The part of the CDR3 DNA that was read is TGTGCCAGCTCACCCGGGGAGGGA. This gives the protein CASSPGEG. The entire CDR3 is CASSPGEGAFF.

Comments on this clone: The DNA ends 3 residues before the CDR3 does, and the rest of the CDR3 is filled in from the germline J gene. The chain uses TRBV20-1 and TRBJ2-3; the match to TRBD2 covers 13 bases. V was clipped by 5 bases and J by 0 bases; unmatched bases: 5. CDR3 length: 16 amino acids. CDR1 is DFQATT and CDR2 is SNEGSKA in the germline V gene (reference sequence). This CDR3 is CSAGGTSGVSTDTQYF. CDR3 bases read: TGCAGTGCTGGGGGGACTAGCGGGGTTAGCACAGATACG.

The CDR3 DNA, read in part, is TGTGCCAGCAGTTCGGGGGACGCAGGTTCCAAAAACATT. It translates to CASSSGDAGSKNI. The whole CDR3 region reads CASSSGDAGSKNIQYF. V gene TRBV6-2 or TRBV6-3 combines with J gene TRBJ2-4, with D maybe TRBD2 (6 bases). The sequence runs out 3 residues before the end of the CDR3; the remainder is reconstructed from the germline J gene. CDR1 and CDR2 from the germline V gene are MNHEY and SVGEGT. The CDR3 loop spans 16 amino acids. V lost 4 bases to trimming and J lost 2 bases, with 15 bases between them.

On this clone itself: The read stops 3 residues short of the end of the CDR3; the missing end is completed from the germline J gene. The J gene is TRBJ2-7, the V gene TRBV5-1; 7 bases align to TRBD2. The germline V gene encodes CDR1 SGHRS and CDR2 YFSETQ. CDR3 size: 13 residues. Germline trimming cut 3 bases from V and 3 bases from J; bases unmatched to any gene: 3. The CDR3 region is CASSWGTIYEQYF. Incomplete CDR3 DNA: TGCGCCAGCAGCTGGGGGACTATCTACGAG.

As to this clone: From the germline J gene comes the end of the CDR3, since the read stops 3 residues before it. V gene TRBV9 combines with J gene TRBJ2-2, with D perhaps TRBD1 (5 bases). Per the germline V gene, CDR1 is SGDLS and CDR2 is YYNGEE. Trimming removed 1 base at V and 2 bases at J, with 6 bases between. The CDR3 is 14 amino acids. The CDR3 sequence is CASSVQGNTGELFF. The part of the CDR3 DNA that was read is TGTGCCAGCAGCGTACAGGGCAACACCGGGGAG.

As regards this clone: Sequencing ends 3 residues short of the CDR3 end; the germline J gene provides the rest. The same CDR3 can be traced to other DNA sequences in this sample. The chain uses TRBV12-3 or TRBV12-4 and TRBJ1-2, with 10 bases fitting TRBD1. Germline trimming cut 2 bases from V and 5 bases from J; bases unmatched to any gene: 5. The CDR3 has 15 amino acids. CDR3 sequence reads: CASSLMGDRGYGYTF. The CDR3 DNA, read in part, is TGTGCCAGCAGTTTAATGGGGGACAGGGGTTATGGC.

As concerns this clone: Read data end 3 residues before the CDR3 end; the end is taken from the germline J gene. The chain carries TRBV7-3 and TRBJ1-2, with 7 bases fitting TRBD1. In germline, CDR1 is SGHTA, CDR2 FQGTGA. The CDR3 covers 15 residues. This CDR3 reads CASSLRQTGLEGYTF. Incomplete CDR3 DNA: TGTGCCAGCAGCTTAAGGCAGACAGGGCTTGAAGGC.

In the case of this clone: The sequence runs out 3 residues before the end of the CDR3; the remainder is reconstructed from the germline J gene. This chain connects TRBV7-2 to TRBJ2-5; D is possibly TRBD2 (6 bases). CDR3 length: 14 residues. The germline V gene has CDR1 SGHTA and CDR2 FQGNSA. Trimming took off 7 bases at V and 7 bases at J, with 19 bases between the two ends. The CDR3 loop is CASNNPSEMGTQYF. CDR3 DNA (partial): TGTGCCAGCAACAATCCTAGCGAGATGGGGACC.

On this clone itself: With the read ending 3 residues before the CDR3 end, the germline J gene is used to fill in that end. The chain links TRBV19 to TRBJ1-1; TRBD1 might be the D (6 bases). V gave up 5 bases and J gave up 0 bases, with 13 bases separating them. CDR3 size: 15 residues. Germline V CDR1 and CDR2: LNHDA, SQIVND (reference sequence). The CDR3 bases that were read are TGTGCCAGTAGTTCGCCAGGGGCCATGAACACTGAA. Protein: CASSSPGAMNTE. The full CDR3 is CASSSPGAMNTEAFF.

A word on this clone: The sequence runs out 3 residues before the end of the CDR3; the remainder is reconstructed from the germline J gene. The chain links TRBV5-1 to TRBJ2-7; TRBD1 matches at 11 bases. This CDR3 has 14 residues. Germline assignment: CDR1 SGHRS and CDR2 YFSETQ. Trimming cost V 4 bases and J 6 bases; bases outside gene matches: 6. CDR3 DNA, as far as it was read: TGCGCCAGCAGCCCAGGACAGGGGGCGACCGAG. This translates into CASSPGQGATE. The CDR3 in its entirety is CASSPGQGATEQYF.

To note about this clone: The observed sequence ends 3 residues before the CDR3 terminus, with the missing tail filled in from the germline J gene. V is TRBV27 and J is TRBJ2-7; 7 bases are a match to TRBD2. The CDR3 loop spans 15 amino acids. Germline CDR1 MNHEY, CDR2 SMNVEV (reference sequence). V shed 1 base, J shed 1 base, and the junction held 4 bases outside the gene matches. CDR3 DNA, as far as it was read: TGTGCCAGCAGTTTATGGGAGGGGAAATCCTACGAG. It is translated as CASSLWEGKSYE. The full CDR3 protein is CASSLWEGKSYEQYF.

With respect to this clone: The CDR3 extends 3 residues past the end of the read, so its final part is completed from the germline J gene. V gene TRBV20-1 combines with J gene TRBJ2-1; TRBD2 aligns across 10 bases. Germline V gives CDR1 DFQATT, CDR2 SNEGSKA (reference sequence). Trimming cost V 4 bases and J 0 bases; bases outside gene matches: 12. CDR3 length: 18 amino acids. CDR3 sequence: CSAMGWLAGDPSYNEQFF. The DNA read from the CDR3 is TGCAGTGCTATGGGCTGGCTAGCGGGGGACCCCTCCTACAATGAG.

With regard to this clone: The CDR3 goes on 3 residues after the read ends, and that part is filled in from the germline J gene. The rearrangement links TRBV15 to TRBJ1-3; 8 nucleotides align to TRBD1. V lost 6 bases, J lost 0 bases, and 1 base stayed unmatched. Germline V gene sequence: CDR1 LNHNV, CDR2 YYDKDF (reference sequence). CDR3 length equals 14 residues. This CDR3 reads CATSGTGSGNTIYF. The sequenced CDR3 bases are TGTGCCACCAGTGGGACAGGCTCTGGAAACACC. The full variable domain, in which reference TRBV15 and TRBJ1-3 provide the parts outside the CDR3, is DAMVIQNPRYQVTQFGKPVTLSCSQTLNHNVMYWYQQKSSQAPKLLFHYYDKDFNNEADTPDNFQSRRPNTSFCFLDIRSPGLGDTAMYLCATSGTGSGNTIYFGEGSWLTVV.

With regard to this clone: The CDR3 end is not reached by the read, which stops 3 residues before it; the germline J gene fills it in. The V call is TRBV20-1, the J call TRBJ2-3; TRBD1 might be the D (6 bases). Germline V gives CDR1 DFQATT, CDR2 SNEGSKA (reference sequence). The CDR3 totals 18 residues. Trimming shortened V by 4 bases and J by 4 bases, and 27 bases separated the two germline ends. The CDR3 sequence: CSATWTERIWRNADTQYF. The covered CDR3 bases are TGCAGTGCTACCTGGACAGAGAGAATTTGGCGAAACGCAGATACG.

For this clone: The CDR3 end falls 3 residues outside the read, so it is completed with the germline J gene. The chain has TRBV7-6 and TRBJ1-2, with D possibly matching TRBD1 (6 bases). The germline gives CDR1 SGHVS, CDR2 FNYEAQ. CDR3 length: 14 amino acids. The DNA read from the CDR3 is TGTGCCAGCAGAGGGGGGGTCAGCACAGATACC. This codes for CASRGGVSTDT. Given in full, the CDR3 is CASRGGVSTDTYTF.

Concerning this clone itself: The sequenced fragment ends 3 residues before the CDR3 boundary, so the rest is inferred from the germline J gene. The V and J genes are TRBV9 and TRBJ2-1; TRBD1 might be the D (5 bases). Trimming cost V 2 bases and J 6 bases, with 15 bases left between them. Germline V CDR1 and CDR2: SGDLS, YYNGEE. The CDR3 length is 15 residues. Partial CDR3 DNA: TGTGCCAGCAGCGTTCAGGGCCTCCAGGCCAATGAG. Translation gives CASSVQGLQANE. The whole CDR3 is CASSVQGLQANEQFF.